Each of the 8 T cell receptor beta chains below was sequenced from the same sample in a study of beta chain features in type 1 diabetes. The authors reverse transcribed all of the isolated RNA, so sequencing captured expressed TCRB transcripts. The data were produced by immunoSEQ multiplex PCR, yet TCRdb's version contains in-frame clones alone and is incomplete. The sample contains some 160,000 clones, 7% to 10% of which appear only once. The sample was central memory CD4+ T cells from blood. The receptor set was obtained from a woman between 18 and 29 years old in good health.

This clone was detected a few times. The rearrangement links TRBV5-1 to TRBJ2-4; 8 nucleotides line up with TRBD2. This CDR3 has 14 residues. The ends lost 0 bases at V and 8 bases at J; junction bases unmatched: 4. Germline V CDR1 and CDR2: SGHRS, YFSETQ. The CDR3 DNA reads TGCGCCAGCAGCTTGGGGACAGCGGGAGACATTCAGTACTTC. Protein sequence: CASSLGTAGDIQYF.

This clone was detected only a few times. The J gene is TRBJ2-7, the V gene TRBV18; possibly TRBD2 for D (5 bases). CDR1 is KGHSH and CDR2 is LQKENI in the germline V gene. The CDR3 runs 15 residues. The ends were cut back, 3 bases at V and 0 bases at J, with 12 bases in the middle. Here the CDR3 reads CASSPQAGGSYEQYF. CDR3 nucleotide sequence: TGTGCCAGCTCACCCCAGGCCGGAGGCTCCTACGAGCAGTACTTC.

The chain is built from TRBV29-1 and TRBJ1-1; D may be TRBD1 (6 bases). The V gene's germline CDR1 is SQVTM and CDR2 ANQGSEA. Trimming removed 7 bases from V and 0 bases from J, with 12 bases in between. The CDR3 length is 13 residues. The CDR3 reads CSAAGQMNTEAFF. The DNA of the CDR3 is TGCAGCGCAGCCGGACAGATGAACACTGAAGCTTTCTTT.

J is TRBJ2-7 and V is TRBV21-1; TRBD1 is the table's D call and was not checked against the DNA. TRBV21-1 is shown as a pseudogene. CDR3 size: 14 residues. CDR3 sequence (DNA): TGTGCCAGCAGCAAAGGATGGGACAGGGGCGAGCAGTACTTC. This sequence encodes CASSKGWDRGEQYF.

The CDR3 loop is CASSEQGGMNTEAFF. DNA for the CDR3: TGTGCCAGCAGCGAGCAGGGTGGGATGAACACTGAAGCTTTCTTT. The J gene is TRBJ1-1, the V gene TRBV5-4, with D perhaps matching TRBD1 (5 bases). This CDR3 spans 15 amino acids. Trimming took off 4 bases at V and 0 bases at J, with 13 bases between the two ends. Germline values: CDR1 SGHNT, CDR2 YYREEE (reference sequence).

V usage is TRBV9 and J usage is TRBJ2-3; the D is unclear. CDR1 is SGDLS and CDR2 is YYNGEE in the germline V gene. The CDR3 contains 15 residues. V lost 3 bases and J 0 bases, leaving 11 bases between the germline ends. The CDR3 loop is CASSASVLSTDTQYF. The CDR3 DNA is TGTGCCAGCAGCGCTTCCGTACTTAGCACAGATACGCAGTATTTT.

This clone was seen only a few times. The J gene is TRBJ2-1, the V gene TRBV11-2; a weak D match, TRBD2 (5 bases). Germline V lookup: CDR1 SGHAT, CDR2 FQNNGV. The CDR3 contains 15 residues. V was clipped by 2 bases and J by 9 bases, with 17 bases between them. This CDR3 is CASSLRPGNSPEQFF. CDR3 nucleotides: TGTGCCAGCAGCTTAAGGCCGGGGAATTCCCCTGAGCAGTTCTTC.

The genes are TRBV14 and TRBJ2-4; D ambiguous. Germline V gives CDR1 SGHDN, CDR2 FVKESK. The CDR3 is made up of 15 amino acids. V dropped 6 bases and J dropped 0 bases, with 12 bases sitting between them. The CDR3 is CASRRSGLAKNIQYF. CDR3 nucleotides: TGTGCCAGCAGACGTTCCGGGTTAGCCAAAAACATTCAGTACTTC.